The 20 T cell receptor beta chains below were found in one sample sequenced in a study of PD-1 blockade in classical Hodgkin lymphoma. Here immunoSEQ multiplex PCR was the method, and the copy in TCRdb shows in-frame clones only, minus some. The top ten clones hold approximately 8.2% of a sample with tens of thousands of clones, just over 90% of them seen once. Each of the patients experienced relapse following autologous stem cell transplantation, and their brentuximab vedotin exposure differed. Material: peripheral blood mononuclear cells (PBMCs), obtained at baseline. The source of these receptors is a human donor with classical Hodgkin lymphoma.

Comment on this clone: Relative to the germline gene, one junction end is altered; a read error may explain this. The chain uses TRBV5-4 and TRBJ2-3; TRBD2 aligns across 10 bases. Germline V CDR1 and CDR2: SGHNT, YYREEE (reference sequence). CDR3 size: 15 residues. In nucleotides, the CDR3 is TGCGCCAGCAGCCAAGTAGCGGGAGGTACAGATACGCAGTATTTT. It codes for CASSQVAGGTDTQYF.

The J gene is TRBJ2-3, the V gene TRBV29-1, with TRBD1 matching over 9 bases. CDR1 SQVTM and CDR2 ANQGSEA come from the germline V gene. CDR3 length: 14 amino acids. J was trimmed by 2 bases and V by 6 bases; bases with no gene match: 6. The CDR3 region has the DNA TGCAGCGTCGGACAGGGGATGGTCACAGATACGCAGTATTTT. This sequence encodes CSVGQGMVTDTQYF.

This clone is a singleton in its sample. The genes are TRBV6-6 and TRBJ2-3, with D unresolved. Trimming cost V 0 bases and J 2 bases, with 12 bases left between them. This CDR3 is built from 16 residues. Germline V gene sequence: CDR1 MNHNY, CDR2 SVGAGI (reference sequence). Written as DNA, the CDR3 is TGTGCCAGCAGTTACTCGGACGATATGGTCACAGATACGCAGTATTTT. Translated: CASSYSDDMVTDTQYF.

The chain is built from TRBV28 and TRBJ2-3; 11 nucleotides match TRBD1. The germline CDR1 and CDR2 sequences are MDHEN and SYDVKM. This CDR3 has 17 residues. The V gene end was trimmed by 2 bases and the J gene end by 6 bases; junction bases not matched to a gene: 10. CDR3 amino acids: CASSLNPWTGGVDTQYF. For the CDR3, the DNA is TGTGCCAGCAGTTTAAATCCCTGGACAGGGGGCGTGGATACGCAGTATTTT.

This rearrangement joins TRBV6-5 to TRBJ1-2, with D hard to call. V lost 6 bases to trimming and J lost 3 bases, with 8 bases between them. Germline V gene sequence: CDR1 MNHEY, CDR2 SVGAGI. The CDR3 has 12 residues. The CDR3 protein is CASRRPYYGYTF. As DNA, the CDR3 is TGTGCCAGCAGAAGACCTTACTATGGCTACACCTTC.

The chain has TRBV9 and TRBJ2-3; 13 positions agree with TRBD2. V dropped 3 bases and J dropped 6; count of bases not matched to a gene: 7. CDR1 and CDR2 from the germline V gene are SGDLS and YYNGEE. This CDR3 contains 16 residues. The DNA of the CDR3 is TGTGCCAGCAGCGCCACTAGCGGGGGGGCTGGCGATACGCAGTATTTT. Protein product: CASSATSGGAGDTQYF.

The rearrangement links TRBV9 to TRBJ1-3, with D tentatively TRBD1 (6 bases). Germline values: CDR1 SGDLS, CDR2 YYNGEE. This CDR3 is built from 15 residues. The V end lost 0 bases, the J end lost 4 bases, and 11 bases lay between the germline ends. CDR3 loop: CASSVDGGPGNTIYF. Written as DNA, the CDR3 is TGTGCCAGCAGCGTAGATGGGGGCCCGGGAAACACCATATATTTT.

The CDR3 nucleotides read TGCAGCGTTCGACTACCAACCTACGAGCAGTACTTC. The encoded protein is CSVRLPTYEQYF. This sequence joins TRBV29-1 and TRBJ2-7, with a possible D match to TRBD2 (5 bases). The CDR3 loop spans 12 amino acids. Germline V gene sequence: CDR1 SQVTM, CDR2 ANQGSEA. Trimming removed 5 bases from V and 2 bases from J, with 10 bases in between.

This clone was seen once. CDR3 sequence reads: CASSGKAGPMPETQYF. The CDR3 region has the DNA TGCGCCAGCAGCGGTAAGGCAGGGCCAATGCCGGAGACCCAGTACTTC. The genes are TRBV5-1 and TRBJ2-5; tentatively, D is TRBD1 (5 bases). Germline values: CDR1 SGHRS, CDR2 YFSETQ. The CDR3 consists of 16 residues. The germline V and J ends were trimmed by 4 bases and 5 bases, with 21 bases remaining between them.

The genes are TRBV5-1 and TRBJ2-3; D is possibly TRBD1 (6 bases). The CDR3 runs 19 residues. Germline lookup yields CDR1 SGHRS and CDR2 YFSETQ. The V and J ends lost 2 bases and 1 base respectively, with 23 bases between them. The CDR3 is CASSLGIGSGEARTDTQYF. The DNA of the CDR3 is TGCGCCAGCAGCTTAGGAATCGGATCAGGGGAAGCTCGCACAGATACGCAGTATTTT. The whole variable domain, filled in from reference TRBV5-1 and TRBJ2-3, reads KAGVTQTPRYLIKTRGQQVTLSCSPISGHRSVSWYQQTPGQGLQFLFEYFSETQRNKGNFPGRFSGRQFSNSRSEMNVSTLELGDSALYLCASSLGIGSGEARTDTQYFGPGTRLTVL.

V and J are TRBV30 and TRBJ2-2, with a weak D call TRBD2 (5 bases). The CDR3 is 13 residues long. Germline assignment: CDR1 GTSNPN and CDR2 SVGIG (reference sequence). V was pared by 0 bases and J by 7 bases, with 9 bases between. CDR3 loop: CAWSVHGDGELFF. CDR3 DNA sequence: TGTGCCTGGAGTGTACACGGGGACGGGGAGCTGTTTTTT. Full variable domain (outside the CDR3, taken from reference TRBV30 and TRBJ2-2): SQTIHQWPATLVQPVGSPLSLECTVEGTSNPNLYWYRQAAGRGLQLLFYSVGIGQISSEVPQNLSASRPQDRQFILSSKKLLLSDSGFYLCAWSVHGDGELFFGEGSRLTVL.

The V and J genes are TRBV30 and TRBJ1-3; tentatively, D is TRBD1 (5 bases). V lost 1 base, J lost 0 bases, and 10 bases lay in between. The CDR3 runs 15 residues. In germline, CDR1 is GTSNPN, CDR2 SVGIG (reference sequence). The CDR3: CAWSGARASGNTIYF. The CDR3 DNA sequence: TGTGCCTGGAGTGGAGCCAGGGCCTCTGGAAACACCATATATTTT.

V usage is TRBV27 and J usage is TRBJ1-1; 10 positions match TRBD1. CDR1 and CDR2 from the germline V gene are MNHEY and SMNVEV (reference sequence). V dropped 4 bases and J dropped 6; count of bases not matched to a gene: 5. The length of the CDR3 is 14 residues. The CDR3 DNA reads as TGTGCCAGCAGTTGGACAGGGGGTGCCCCTGAAGCTTTCTTT. Translating it yields CASSWTGGAPEAFF.

The V gene is TRBV19, the J gene TRBJ2-3, with a possible D match to TRBD2 (6 bases). V lost 7 bases, J lost 0 bases, and 17 bases lay in between. Looked up from germline, CDR1 is LNHDA and CDR2 is SQIVND (reference sequence). The CDR3 has 16 residues. The CDR3 bases are TGTGCCAGTATCCCCGCGGGAACTAGGAGCACAGATACGCAGTATTTT. This translates into CASIPAGTRSTDTQYF.

The chain recombines TRBV6-5 with TRBJ2-3, with unresolved D. V lost 6 bases and J lost 2, with 18 bases in between. This CDR3 is built from 16 residues. In germline, CDR1 is MNHEY, CDR2 SVGAGI. The CDR3 bases are TGTGCCAGCAGCTACGGTTATTCCCCTTTCACAGATACGCAGTATTTT. It is translated as CASSYGYSPFTDTQYF.

The gene calls are TRBV6-1 and TRBJ2-3; 13 nucleotides agree with TRBD2. V gave up 7 bases and J gave up 4 bases; unmatched junction bases: 5. The CDR3 consists of 15 residues. Germline V gene sequence: CDR1 MNHNS, CDR2 SASEGT. CDR3 sequence reads: CASTLTSGGPDTQYF. The CDR3 DNA follows: TGTGCCAGCACCCTGACTAGCGGGGGGCCAGATACGCAGTATTTT.

The chain carries TRBV18 and TRBJ1-4, with 7 bases matching TRBD1. With V trimmed by 3 bases and J by 5 bases, 6 bases remained unmatched. The CDR3 spans 15 residues. Germline CDR1 is KGHSH and CDR2 is LQKENI. Here the CDR3 reads CASSPRQGTNEKLFF. The CDR3 DNA reads as TGTGCCAGCTCACCCCGACAGGGCACCAATGAAAAACTGTTTTTT.

The chain is built from TRBV15 and TRBJ1-5; a possible D gene is TRBD1 (6 bases). Trimming left V 0 bases short and J 7 bases short, with 10 bases between. CDR3 length: 14 amino acids. Germline V gene sequence: CDR1 LNHNV, CDR2 YYDKDF (reference sequence). The CDR3 nucleotides read TGTGCCACCAGCAGAGAGGACAGCAGACAGCCCCAGCATTTT. Residues: CATSREDSRQPQHF.

The V gene is TRBV30, the J gene TRBJ2-7; D gene ambiguous. The CDR3 consists of 14 residues. The V end lost 1 base, the J end lost 3 bases, and 13 bases lay between the germline ends. Germline V gives CDR1 GTSNPN, CDR2 SVGIG (reference sequence). CDR3 in DNA: TGTGCCTGGAGTGCCCAAATATTCAGCTACGAGCAGTACTTC. Protein: CAWSAQIFSYEQYF. The full variable domain, completed using reference TRBV30 and TRBJ2-7, is SQTIHQWPATLVQPVGSPLSLECTVEGTSNPNLYWYRQAAGRGLQLLFYSVGIGQISSEVPQNLSASRPQDRQFILSSKKLLLSDSGFYLCAWSAQIFSYEQYFGPGTRLTVT.

V usage is TRBV7-8 and J usage is TRBJ2-6; D unclear. Trimming took off 2 bases at V and 0 bases at J, with 11 bases between the two ends. The CDR3 spans 17 residues. Germline CDR1 is SGHVS and CDR2 is FQNEAQ. The CDR3 DNA reads TGTGCCAGCAGCTTAAACGGCCCCAGCTCTGGGGCCAACGTCCTGACTTTC. Protein: CASSLNGPSSGANVLTF.